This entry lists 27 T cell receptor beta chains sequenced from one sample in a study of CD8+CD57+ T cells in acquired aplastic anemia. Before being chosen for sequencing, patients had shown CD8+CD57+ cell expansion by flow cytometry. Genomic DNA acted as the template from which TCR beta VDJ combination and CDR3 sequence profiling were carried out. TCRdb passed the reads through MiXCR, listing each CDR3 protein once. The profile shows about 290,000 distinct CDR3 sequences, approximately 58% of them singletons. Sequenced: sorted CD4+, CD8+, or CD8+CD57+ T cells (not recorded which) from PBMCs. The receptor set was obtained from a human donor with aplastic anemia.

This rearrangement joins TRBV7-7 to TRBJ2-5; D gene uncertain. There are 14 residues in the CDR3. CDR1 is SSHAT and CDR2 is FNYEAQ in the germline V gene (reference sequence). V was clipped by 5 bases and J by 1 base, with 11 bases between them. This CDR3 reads CASSPSSLQETQYF. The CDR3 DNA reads TGTGCCAGCAGCCCCAGCTCGCTCCAAGAGACCCAGTACTTC.

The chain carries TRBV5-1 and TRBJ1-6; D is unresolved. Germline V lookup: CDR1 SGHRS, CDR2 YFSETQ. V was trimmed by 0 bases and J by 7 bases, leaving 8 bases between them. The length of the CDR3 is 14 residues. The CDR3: CASSLEGLNSPLHF. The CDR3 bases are TGCGCCAGCAGCTTGGAAGGGCTCAATTCACCCCTCCACTTT.

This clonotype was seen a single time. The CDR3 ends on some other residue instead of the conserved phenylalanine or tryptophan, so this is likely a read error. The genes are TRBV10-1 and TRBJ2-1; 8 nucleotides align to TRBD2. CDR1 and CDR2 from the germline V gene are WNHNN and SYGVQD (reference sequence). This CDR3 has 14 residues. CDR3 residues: CTSSSSGRYNEQFS. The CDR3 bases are TGCACCAGCAGTTCAAGCGGGAGATACAATGAGCAGTTCTCC.

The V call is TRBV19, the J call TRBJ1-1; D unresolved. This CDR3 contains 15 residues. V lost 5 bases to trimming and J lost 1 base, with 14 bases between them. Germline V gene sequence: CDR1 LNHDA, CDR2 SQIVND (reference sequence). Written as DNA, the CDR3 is TGTGCCAGTAGTCAGAGCGAGGGCTGGAACACTGAAGCTTTCTTT. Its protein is CASSQSEGWNTEAFF.

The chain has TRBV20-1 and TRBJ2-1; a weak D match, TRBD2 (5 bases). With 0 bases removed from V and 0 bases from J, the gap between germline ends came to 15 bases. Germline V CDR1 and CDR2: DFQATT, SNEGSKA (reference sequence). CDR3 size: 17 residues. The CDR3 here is CSARDLRLAHSYNEQFF. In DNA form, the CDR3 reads TGCAGTGCTAGAGATCTCAGGCTAGCCCACTCCTACAATGAGCAGTTCTTC.

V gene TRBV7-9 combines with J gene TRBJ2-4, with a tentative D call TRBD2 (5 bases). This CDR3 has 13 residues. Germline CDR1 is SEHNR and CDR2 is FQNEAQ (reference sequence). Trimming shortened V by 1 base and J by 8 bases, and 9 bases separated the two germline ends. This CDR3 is CASSLGQADIQYF. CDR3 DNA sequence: TGTGCCAGCAGCTTAGGGCAAGCGGACATTCAGTACTTC.

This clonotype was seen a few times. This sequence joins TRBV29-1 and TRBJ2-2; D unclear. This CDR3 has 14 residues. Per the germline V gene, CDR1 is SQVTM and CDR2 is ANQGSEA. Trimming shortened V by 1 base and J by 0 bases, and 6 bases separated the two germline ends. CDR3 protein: CSVEVGTNTGELFF. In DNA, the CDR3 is TGCAGCGTTGAAGTGGGAACGAACACCGGGGAGCTGTTTTTT.

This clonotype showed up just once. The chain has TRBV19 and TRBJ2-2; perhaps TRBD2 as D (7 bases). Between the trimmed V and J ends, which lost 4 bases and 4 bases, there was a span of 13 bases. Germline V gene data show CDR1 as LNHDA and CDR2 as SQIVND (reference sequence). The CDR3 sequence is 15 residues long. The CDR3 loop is CASSRGGLVTGELFF. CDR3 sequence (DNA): TGTGCCAGTAGTAGGGGGGGCCTTGTCACCGGGGAGCTGTTTTTT. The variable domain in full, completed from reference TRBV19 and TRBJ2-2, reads DGGITQSPKYLFRKEGQNVTLSCEQNLNHDAMYWYRQDPGQGLRLIYYSQIVNDFQKGDIAEGYSVSREKKESFPLTVTSAQKNPTAFYLCASSRGGLVTGELFFGEGSRLTVL.

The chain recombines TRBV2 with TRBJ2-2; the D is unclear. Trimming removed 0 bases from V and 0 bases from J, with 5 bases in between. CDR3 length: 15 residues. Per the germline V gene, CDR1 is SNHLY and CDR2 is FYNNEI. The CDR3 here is CASSEAEANTGELFF. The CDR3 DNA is TGTGCCAGCAGTGAAGCTGAGGCGAACACCGGGGAGCTGTTTTTT.

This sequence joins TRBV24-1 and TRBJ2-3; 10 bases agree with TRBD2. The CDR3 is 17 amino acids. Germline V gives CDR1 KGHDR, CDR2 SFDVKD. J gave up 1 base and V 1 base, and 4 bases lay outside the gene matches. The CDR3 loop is CATSDFWLAGGTDTQYF. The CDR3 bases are TGTGCCACCAGTGATTTCTGGCTAGCGGGGGGCACAGATACGCAGTATTTT.

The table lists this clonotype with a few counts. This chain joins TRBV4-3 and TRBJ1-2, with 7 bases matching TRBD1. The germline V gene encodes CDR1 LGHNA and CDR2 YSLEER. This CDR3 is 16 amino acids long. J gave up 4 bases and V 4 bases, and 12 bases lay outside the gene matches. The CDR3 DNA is TGCGCCAGCAGCCCCGACGGACAGGCCCGCGGCTATGGCTACACCTTC. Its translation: CASSPDGQARGYGYTF.

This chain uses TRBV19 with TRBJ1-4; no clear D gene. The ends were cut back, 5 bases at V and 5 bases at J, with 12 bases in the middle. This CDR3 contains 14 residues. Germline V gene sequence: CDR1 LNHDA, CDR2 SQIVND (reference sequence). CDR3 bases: TGTGCCAGTAGTCCCGTAGGTGGCAATGAAAAACTGTTTTTT. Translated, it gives CASSPVGGNEKLFF.

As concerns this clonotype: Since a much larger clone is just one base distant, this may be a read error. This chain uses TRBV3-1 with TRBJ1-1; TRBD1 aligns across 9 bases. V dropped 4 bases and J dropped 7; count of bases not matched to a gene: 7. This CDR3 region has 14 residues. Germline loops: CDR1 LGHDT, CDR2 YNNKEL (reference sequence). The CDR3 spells CASSPGLGQGEAFF. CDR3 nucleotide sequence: TGTGCCAGCAGCCCAGGTCTGGGACAGGGTGAAGCTTTCTTT.

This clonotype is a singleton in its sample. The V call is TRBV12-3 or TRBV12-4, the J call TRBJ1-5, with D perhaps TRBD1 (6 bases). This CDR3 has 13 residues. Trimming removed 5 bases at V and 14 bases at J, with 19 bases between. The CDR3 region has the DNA TGTGCCAGCAGTACCGGGACATTCACCTACGAGCATTTT. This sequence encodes CASSTGTFTYEHF.

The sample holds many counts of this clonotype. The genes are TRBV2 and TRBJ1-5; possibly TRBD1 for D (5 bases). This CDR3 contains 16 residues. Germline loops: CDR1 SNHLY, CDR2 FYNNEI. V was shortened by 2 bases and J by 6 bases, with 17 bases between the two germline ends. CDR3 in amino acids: CASSEMSRVVGQPQHF. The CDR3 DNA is TGTGCCAGCAGTGAAATGTCCAGGGTAGTGGGTCAGCCCCAGCATTTT.

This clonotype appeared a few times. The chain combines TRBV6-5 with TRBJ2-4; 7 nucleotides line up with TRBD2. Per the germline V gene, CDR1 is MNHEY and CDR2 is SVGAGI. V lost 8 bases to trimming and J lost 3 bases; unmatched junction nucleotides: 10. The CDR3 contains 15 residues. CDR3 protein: CASGVPGRDKNIQYF. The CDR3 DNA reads TGTGCCAGCGGAGTCCCAGGGAGGGACAAAAACATTCAGTACTTC.

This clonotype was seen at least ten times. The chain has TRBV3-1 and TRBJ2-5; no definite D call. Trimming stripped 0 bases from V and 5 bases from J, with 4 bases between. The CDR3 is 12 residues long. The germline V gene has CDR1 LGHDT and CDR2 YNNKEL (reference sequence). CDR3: CASSQDRETQYF. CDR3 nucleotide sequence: TGTGCCAGCAGCCAAGATCGGGAGACCCAGTACTTC.

The CDR3 is CASSPKTGMNTEAFF. In nucleotides, the CDR3 is TGCGCCAGCAGTCCTAAGACAGGGATGAACACTGAAGCTTTCTTT. The J gene is TRBJ1-1, the V gene TRBV10-1; 7 positions agree with TRBD1. V gave up 5 bases and J gave up 0 bases; unmatched junction bases: 6. Germline V gene lookup returns CDR1 WNHNN and CDR2 SYGVQD (reference sequence). This CDR3 is built from 15 residues.

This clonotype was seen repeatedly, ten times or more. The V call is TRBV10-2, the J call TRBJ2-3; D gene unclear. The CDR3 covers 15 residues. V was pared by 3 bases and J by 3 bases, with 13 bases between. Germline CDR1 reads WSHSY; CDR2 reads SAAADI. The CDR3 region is CASSDLATRTDTQYF. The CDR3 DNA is TGCGCCAGCAGTGATTTGGCGACGAGGACAGATACGCAGTATTTT.

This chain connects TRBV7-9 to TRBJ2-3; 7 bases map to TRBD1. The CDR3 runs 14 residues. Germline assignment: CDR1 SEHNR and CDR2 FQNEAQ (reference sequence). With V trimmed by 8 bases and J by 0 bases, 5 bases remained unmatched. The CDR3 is CASRKTGSTDTQYF. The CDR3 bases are TGTGCCAGCCGCAAGACAGGGAGCACAGATACGCAGTATTTT.

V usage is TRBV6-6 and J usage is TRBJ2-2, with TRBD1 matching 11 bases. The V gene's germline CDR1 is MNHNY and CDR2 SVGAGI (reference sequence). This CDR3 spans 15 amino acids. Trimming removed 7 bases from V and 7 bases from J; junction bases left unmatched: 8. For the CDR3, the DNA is TGTGCCAGCACCTTGGACAGGGGGCATAACGGGGAGCTGTTTTTT. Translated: CASTLDRGHNGELFF.

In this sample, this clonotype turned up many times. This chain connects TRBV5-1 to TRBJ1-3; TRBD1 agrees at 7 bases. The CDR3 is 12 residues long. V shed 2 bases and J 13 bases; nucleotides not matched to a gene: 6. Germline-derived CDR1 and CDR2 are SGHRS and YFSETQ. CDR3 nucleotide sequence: TGCGCCAGCAGCTTAACAGGGGAATCTATATATTTT. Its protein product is CASSLTGESIYF.

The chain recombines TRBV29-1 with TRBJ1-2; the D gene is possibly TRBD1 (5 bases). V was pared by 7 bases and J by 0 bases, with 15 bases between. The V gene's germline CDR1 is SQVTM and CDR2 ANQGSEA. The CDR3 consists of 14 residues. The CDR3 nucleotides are TGCAGCGCTGCTCCCGGGACTGCTAACTATGGCTACACCTTC. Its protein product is CSAAPGTANYGYTF.

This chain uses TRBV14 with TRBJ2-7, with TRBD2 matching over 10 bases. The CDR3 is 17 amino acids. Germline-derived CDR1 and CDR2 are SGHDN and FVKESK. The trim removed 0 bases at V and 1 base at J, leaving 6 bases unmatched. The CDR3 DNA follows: TGTGCCAGCAGCCAAGATGGGGCTAGCGGGAGATCCTACGAGCAGTACTTC. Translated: CASSQDGASGRSYEQYF.

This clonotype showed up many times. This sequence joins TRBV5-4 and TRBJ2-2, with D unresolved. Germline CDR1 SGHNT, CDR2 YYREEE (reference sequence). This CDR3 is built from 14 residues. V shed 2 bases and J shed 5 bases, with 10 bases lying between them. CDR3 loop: CASSLAGHTGELFF. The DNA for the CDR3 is TGTGCCAGCAGCTTAGCCGGGCATACCGGGGAGCTGTTTTTT.

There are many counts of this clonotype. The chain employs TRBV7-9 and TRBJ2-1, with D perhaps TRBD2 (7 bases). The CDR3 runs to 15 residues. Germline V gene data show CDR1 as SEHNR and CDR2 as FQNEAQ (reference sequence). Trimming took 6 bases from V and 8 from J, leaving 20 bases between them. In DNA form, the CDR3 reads TGTGCCAGCAGAATGGGGGGGGCTAGGAGCGATGAGCAGTTCTTC. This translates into CASRMGGARSDEQFF.

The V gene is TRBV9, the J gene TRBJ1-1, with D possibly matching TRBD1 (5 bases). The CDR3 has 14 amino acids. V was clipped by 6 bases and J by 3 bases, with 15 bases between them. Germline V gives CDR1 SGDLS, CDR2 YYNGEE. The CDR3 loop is CASTSRGKDTEAFF. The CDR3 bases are TGTGCCAGCACCTCGAGGGGCAAGGACACTGAAGCTTTCTTT.